These T cell receptor beta chains were read from a single sample in a study of T cells in tumors after PD-1 blockade. Here immunoSEQ multiplex PCR was the method, and the copy in TCRdb shows in-frame clones only, minus some. The data show about 8,200 clones, 62% seen once. This specimen consisted of tumor tissue, obtained after anti-PD-1 treatment. The receptors were gathered from a human donor with basal cell carcinoma. Each CDR3 is given with its conserved first and last residue. A D gene is named only where the DNA matches it firmly. Only some rows state a clone size, as once, few, many or a class for expanded clones.

NA	TRBV5-6	TRBJ2-5	NA	CASSLEVRGDF	TGTGCCAGCAGCCTGGAGGTCAGGGGGGACTTC
medium-sized	TRBV7-2	TRBJ2-3	TRBD2	CASSPEAREGDTQYF	TGTGCCAGCAGCCCCGAGGCCAGGGAGGGAGATACGCAGTATTTT
NA	TRBV2	TRBJ2-2	NA	CASSETVQHTGELFF	TGTGCCAGCAGTGAAACAGTCCAGCACACCGGGGAGCTGTTTTTT
NA	TRBV7-9	TRBJ2-2	TRBD2	CASSLTSGGHTGELFF	TGTGCCAGCAGCCTAACTAGCGGGGGCCACACCGGGGAGCTGTTTTTT
once	TRBV6-1	TRBJ2-7	NA	CASSEPRSSYEQYF	TGTGCCAGCAGTGAACCCCGGAGCTCCTACGAGCAGTACTTC
once	TRBV9	TRBJ2-5	NA	CASSVDVTYQETQYF	TGTGCCAGCAGCGTAGATGTCACCTACCAAGAGACCCAGTACTTC
few	TRBV30	TRBJ1-1	NA	CAWKDSMNTEAFF	TGTGCCTGGAAGGACAGCATGAACACTGAAGCTTTCTTT
NA	TRBV6-5	TRBJ1-4	NA	CASRAGAKPNEKLFF	TGTGCCAGCAGGGCAGGGGCGAAACCTAATGAAAAACTGTTTTTT
once	TRBV5-1	TRBJ2-1	TRBD2	CASSPDTSGGAREQFF	TGCGCCAGCAGCCCCGACACGAGCGGGGGGGCCCGTGAGCAGTTCTTC
medium-sized	TRBV30	TRBJ1-2	NA	CAWSLTNRDRTASGAGYTF	TGTGCCTGGAGTCTCACAAACCGCGACAGGACGGCTTCCGGGGCTGGCTACACCTTC
few	TRBV30	TRBJ2-7	NA	CAWSESYEQYF	TGTGCCTGGAGTGAAAGCTACGAGCAGTACTTC
few	TRBV11-3	TRBJ2-3	TRBD2	CASSSGGLAGKISTDTQYF	TGTGCCAGCAGCTCCGGGGGACTAGCGGGGAAAATAAGCACAGATACGCAGTATTTT
NA	TRBV9	TRBJ1-3	NA	CASSGGPGGRASGNTIYF	TGTGCCAGCAGCGGTGGACCCGGGGGCCGTGCCTCTGGAAACACCATATATTTT
NA	TRBV11-2	TRBJ2-5	TRBD1	CASSLGTGGRETQYF	TGTGCCAGCAGCTTGGGGACAGGGGGCAGGGAGACCCAGTACTTC
NA	TRBV29-1	TRBJ1-1	TRBD1	CSVSTGTGTEAFF	TGCAGCGTTTCTACCGGGACAGGGACTGAAGCTTTCTTT
NA	TRBV5-5	TRBJ2-6	NA	CASRTGSSGANVLTF	TGTGCCAGCAGAACAGGGTCGTCTGGGGCCAACGTCCTGACTTTC
large	TRBV5-6	TRBJ1-5	NA	CASSLRFDQPQHF	TGTGCCAGCAGCTTGCGGTTCGATCAGCCCCAGCATTTT
NA	TRBV3-1/TRBV3-2	TRBJ2-7	TRBD2	CASSQGGGSSYEQYF	TGTGCCAGCAGCCAAGGGGGGGGTTCCTCCTACGAGCAGTACTTC
NA	TRBV7-6	TRBJ1-1	NA	CASRPQGGTEAFF	TGTGCCAGCAGACCACAGGGCGGGACTGAAGCTTTCTTT
NA	TRBV6-1	TRBJ1-2	NA	CASSGPGASPFYGYTF	TGTGCCAGCAGTGGCCCAGGGGCGAGCCCATTCTATGGCTACACCTTC
NA	TRBV7-6	TRBJ2-1	TRBD1	CASSSRQGIAYNEQFF	TGTGCCAGCAGCTCTAGACAGGGGATAGCCTACAATGAGCAGTTCTTC
NA	TRBV5-6	TRBJ2-3	NA	CASSQGLGITDTQYF	TGTGCCAGCAGCCAAGGATTGGGTATCACAGATACGCAGTATTTT
few	TRBV6-2/TRBV6-3	TRBJ2-3	TRBD2	CASSYFGLADGSDTQYF	TGTGCCAGCAGTTACTTCGGACTAGCGGATGGATCAGATACGCAGTATTTT
once	TRBV18	TRBJ2-7	TRBD1	CASSPPPGTGHYEQYF	TGTGCCAGCTCCCCTCCCCCCGGGACAGGCCATTACGAGCAGTACTTC
NA	TRBV6-2/TRBV6-3	TRBJ2-5	TRBD2	CASSYGSSGGRETQYF	TGTGCCAGCAGTTACGGTTCTAGCGGGGGAAGAGAGACCCAGTACTTC
NA	TRBV18	TRBJ1-4	NA	CASSPYGEKLFF	TGTGCCAGCTCACCATACGGGGAAAAACTGTTTTTT
few	TRBV5-1	TRBJ2-7	TRBD1	CASSLQGDAYEQYF	TGCGCCAGCAGCTTACAGGGGGACGCCTACGAGCAGTACTTC
NA	TRBV5-1	TRBJ1-3	NA	CASSLGGGGAGNTIYF	TGCGCCAGCAGCTTGGGAGGCGGGGGAGCTGGAAACACCATATATTTT
NA	TRBV10-3	TRBJ2-7	TRBD2	CAIGGGWIHEQYF	TGTGCCATTGGGGGGGGATGGATCCACGAGCAGTACTTC
medium-sized	TRBV10-3	TRBJ2-5	NA	CAISQNQETQYF	TGTGCCATCAGTCAAAACCAAGAGACCCAGTACTTC
NA	TRBV5-5	TRBJ1-2	NA	CASRRAGLYGYTF	TGTGCCAGCAGACGTGCAGGGCTCTATGGCTACACCTTC
NA	TRBV5-5	TRBJ1-6	NA	CASSLAGAYNSPLHF	TGTGCCAGCAGCTTGGCGGGGGCCTATAATTCACCCCTCCACTTT
NA	TRBV30	TRBJ1-6	NA	CAWRAPVGSISPLHF	TGTGCCTGGAGGGCCCCGGTCGGTTCAATTTCACCCCTCCACTTT
NA	TRBV9	TRBJ1-1	NA	CASSVGGMNTEAFF	TGTGCCAGCAGCGTGGGGGGTATGAACACTGAAGCTTTCTTT
NA	TRBV5-1	TRBJ1-1	NA	CASSLRTGNTEAFF	TGCGCCAGCAGCTTACGGACGGGGAACACTGAAGCTTTCTTT
NA	TRBV18	TRBJ1-6	NA	CASSGGNYNSPLHF	TGTGCCAGCTCCGGGGGAAATTATAATTCACCCCTCCACTTT
NA	TRBV19	TRBJ2-1	NA	CASSIAHRLDNEQFF	TGTGCCAGTAGTATAGCCCATAGACTAGATAATGAGCAGTTCTTC
few	TRBV6-6	TRBJ2-1	TRBD2	CASSTSGGLGLREQFF	TGTGCCAGCAGCACTAGCGGGGGGCTGGGGTTGCGTGAGCAGTTCTTC
NA	TRBV6-6	TRBJ1-2	TRBD1	CASNGQGDNYGYTF	TGTGCCAGCAATGGACAGGGAGATAACTATGGCTACACCTTC
NA	TRBV6-6	TRBJ1-5	NA	CASSYKGGGNQPQHF	TGTGCCAGCAGTTACAAGGGGGGAGGCAATCAGCCCCAGCATTTT
NA	TRBV5-1	TRBJ2-1	TRBD2	CASSLGTSANEQFF	TGCGCCAGCAGCTTGGGGACTAGCGCGAATGAGCAGTTCTTC
few	TRBV14	TRBJ2-3	TRBD1	CASSQAQGAGAIDTQYF	TGTGCCAGCAGCCAAGCACAGGGGGCTGGGGCTATAGATACGCAGTATTTT
few	TRBV28	TRBJ1-2	NA	CASSPSTRANYGYTF	TGTGCCAGCAGTCCCTCGACACGAGCTAACTATGGCTACACCTTC
NA	TRBV6-5	TRBJ2-7	TRBD1	CASSFLTGGLEQYF	TGTGCCAGCAGTTTCCTGACAGGGGGGTTGGAGCAGTACTTC
NA	TRBV19	TRBJ2-7	TRBD1	CASSIRDSPSYEQYF	TGTGCCAGTAGTATTAGGGACAGCCCTTCCTACGAGCAGTACTTC
NA	TRBV5-4	TRBJ1-4	TRBD1	CASSPGGQGREKLFF	TGTGCCAGCAGCCCCGGTGGACAGGGAAGAGAAAAACTGTTTTTT
NA	TRBV7-8	TRBJ2-5	TRBD2	CASSFGLVVTQYF	TGTGCCAGCAGCTTCGGACTAGTTGTGACCCAGTACTTC
once	TRBV28	TRBJ1-1	NA	CASSGPSNTEAFF	TGTGCCAGCAGTGGACCGTCGAACACTGAAGCTTTCTTT
few	TRBV2	TRBJ1-6	NA	CASSEVRHNSPLHF	TGTGCCAGCAGTGAGGTCAGACATAATTCACCCCTCCACTTT
few	TRBV3-1/TRBV3-2	TRBJ2-3	TRBD2	CASSHRRGGRVTDTQYF	TGTGCCAGCAGCCACCGACGGGGGGGCCGGGTCACAGATACGCAGTATTTT
NA	TRBV24-1	TRBJ2-7	TRBD1	CATSGDSPRQYF	TGTGCCACCAGTGGGGACAGCCCGAGGCAGTACTTC
NA	TRBV5-6	TRBJ2-2	NA	CASSPLPAGANTGELFF	TGTGCCAGCAGCCCCCTACCGGCGGGCGCGAACACCGGGGAGCTGTTTTTT
NA	TRBV7-2	TRBJ2-3	TRBD2	CASSIAGDTDTQYF	TGTGCCAGCAGCATAGCGGGGGACACAGATACGCAGTATTTT
NA	TRBV9	TRBJ1-2	NA	CASSVARSYGYTF	TGTGCCAGCAGCGTAGCCCGCTCTTATGGCTACACCTTC
NA	TRBV28	TRBJ1-4	TRBD1	CASSPRTGGVEKLFF	TGTGCCAGCAGCCCTCGGACAGGGGGGGTTGAAAAACTGTTTTTT